This TCR beta chain appears in the sequencing data of a study of T cells after yellow fever vaccination. General observations from the study: Reappearance after the booster was seen for most primary-vaccination clones, at around 95% CD4 and more than 80% CD8.

TCRdb reprocessed the 5' RACE reads with MiXCR, giving one entry per CDR3 protein. The sample includes around 340,000 distinct CDR3 sequences, around an eighth of them seen just once. Points on this clonotype: Its antigen is as yet unknown.

The TCR was taken from a man between 18 and 29 years old who received the YFV17D yellow fever vaccine. Here the sequenced sample was CD4+ T cells sorted from PBMCs, taken 15 days after the yellow fever booster vaccination.

CDR3 coding DNA: TGTGCCAGCGCCCGTCCCGGGACAGGTCAGCCCCAGCATTTT. This gives the protein CASARPGTGQPQHF. The genes are TRBV28 and TRBJ1-5, with 8 bases aligning to TRBD1. This CDR3 region has 14 residues. The V gene end was trimmed by 8 bases and the J gene end by 6 bases; junction bases not matched to a gene: 9. CDR1 MDHEN and CDR2 SYDVKM come from the germline V gene.